The 21 T cell receptor beta chains given below trace back to one sample, sequenced in a study of CD8+CD57+ T cells in acquired aplastic anemia. Template material for TCR beta VDJ and CDR3 profiling consisted of genomic DNA. TCRdb analysed the reads with MiXCR anew, one entry per CDR3 protein. The sample has a few hundred thousand distinct CDR3 sequences, over 60% seen once; the top ten hold about 29%. Sequencing was carried out using sorted CD4+, CD8+, or CD8+CD57+ T cells (not recorded which) from PBMCs. These TCRs come from a human donor in good health.

The rearrangement joins TRBV20-1 to TRBJ2-7, with TRBD2 identical over 8 bases. Germline trimming cut 0 bases from V and 4 bases from J; bases unmatched to any gene: 5. Germline V lookup: CDR1 DFQATT, CDR2 SNEGSKA (reference sequence). The CDR3 covers 14 residues. CDR3 bases: TGCAGTGCTAGAGACGGGGGGGCCGGGTACGAGCAGTACTTC. This codes for CSARDGGAGYEQYF.

Only a few counts were recorded for this clonotype. The V gene is TRBV12-3 or TRBV12-4, the J gene TRBJ2-5; D gene unclear. The CDR3 runs to 14 residues. V lost 6 bases and J 5 bases, leaving 16 bases between the germline ends. The CDR3 DNA reads TGTGCCAGCAGCCCAGGTGGATATGGCGAGACCCAGTACTTC. This translates into CASSPGGYGETQYF.

The genes are TRBV2 and TRBJ2-3; TRBD1 or TRBD2 may be the D gene (5 bases each). There are 14 residues in the CDR3. From germline, CDR1 is SNHLY and CDR2 FYNNEI. The V and J ends lost 3 bases and 9 bases respectively, with 16 bases between them. CDR3 amino acids: CASSEGVLAQTQYF. The CDR3 DNA reads as TGTGCCAGCAGTGAGGGGGTTCTAGCTCAGACGCAGTATTTT. Combining the CDR3 with reference TRBV2 and TRBJ2-3 gives the whole variable domain EPEVTQTPSHQVTQMGQEVILRCVPISNHLYFYWYRQILGQKVEFLVSFYNNEISEKSEIFDDQFSVERPDGSNFTLKIRSTKLEDSAMYFCASSEGVLAQTQYFGPGTRLTVL.

The chain is built from TRBV19 and TRBJ1-6, with a possible D match to TRBD1 (5 bases). V was pared by 7 bases and J by 10 bases, with 14 bases between. Germline CDR1 and CDR2: LNHDA and SQIVND (reference sequence). The CDR3 has 13 residues. The CDR3 DNA sequence: TGTGCCAGTACCAGGGAGGGCTCGTCACCCCTCCACTTT. Translating it yields CASTREGSSPLHF.

Many counts were recorded for this clonotype. The chain carries TRBV27 and TRBJ2-7; D possibly corresponds to TRBD2 (6 bases). The CDR3 is 13 amino acids. Trimming removed 6 bases at V and 0 bases at J, with 9 bases between. Germline V lookup: CDR1 MNHEY, CDR2 SMNVEV (reference sequence). The CDR3: CASSWRDSYEQYF. In DNA form, the CDR3 reads TGTGCCAGCAGCTGGCGGGACTCCTACGAGCAGTACTTC.

A note on this clonotype: At one end the junction does not follow the germline gene, possibly because of a read error. The rearrangement joins TRBV10-1 to TRBJ2-7; TRBD1 aligns across 12 bases. The germline gives CDR1 WNHNN, CDR2 SYGVQD (reference sequence). This CDR3 comprises 14 residues. In DNA, the CDR3 is TGTGCCAGCAGCCGGGCGGGACAGGGGGCCGAGCAGTACTTC. It yields the protein CASSRAGQGAEQYF.

The chain recombines TRBV19 with TRBJ2-7; 9 bases agree with TRBD1. The J segment lost 1 base and the V segment lost 4 bases, leaving 2 bases of the junction unmatched. The V gene's germline CDR1 is LNHDA and CDR2 SQIVND (reference sequence). The CDR3 extends over 14 amino acids. The CDR3 DNA follows: TGTGCCAGTAGTACAGGGACAGGGTCCTACGAGCAGTACTTC. Its translation is CASSTGTGSYEQYF.

In this sample, this clonotype turned up many times. CDR3 in DNA: TGTGCCAGCAGTTTATCGGCCGGGACAATAGATCAGTACTTC. Its translation: CASSLSAGTIDQYF. The chain carries TRBV27 and TRBJ2-7; D might be TRBD1 (6 bases). The CDR3 is made up of 14 amino acids. Trimming removed 0 bases from V and 10 bases from J, with 16 bases in between. Germline assignment: CDR1 MNHEY and CDR2 SMNVEV (reference sequence).

This clonotype was seen at least ten times. The chain combines TRBV4-3 with TRBJ1-2; D not resolved. The germline CDR1 and CDR2 sequences are LGHNA and YSLEER. The germline V and J ends were trimmed by 4 bases and 6 bases, with 15 bases remaining between them. This CDR3 is built from 14 residues. CDR3 region: CASSRSSPMDGYTF. The CDR3 DNA follows: TGCGCCAGCAGCCGCAGTTCGCCTATGGATGGCTACACCTTC.

The chain carries TRBV2 and TRBJ2-1; 7 nucleotides match TRBD1. Unmatched junction bases numbered 10, after V lost 5 bases and J lost 3 bases. Germline loops: CDR1 SNHLY, CDR2 FYNNEI. The CDR3 loop spans 16 amino acids. CDR3 in amino acids: CASSYGTEGYYNEQFF. CDR3 sequence (DNA): TGTGCCAGCAGTTATGGGACAGAGGGGTACTACAATGAGCAGTTCTTC.

The sample holds a few counts of this clonotype. The chain combines TRBV7-9 with TRBJ2-7; 10 bases map to TRBD1. The CDR3 extends over 14 amino acids. Trimming removed 5 bases from V and 4 bases from J; junction bases left unmatched: 5. CDR1 and CDR2 (germline): SEHNR, FQNEAQ (reference sequence). The CDR3 coding sequence is TGTGCCAGCAGCCCGCGACAGGGGGCTTACGAGCAGTACTTC. It specifies CASSPRQGAYEQYF.

This clonotype was counted a few times. The chain joins TRBV20-1 to TRBJ2-5, with TRBD1 matching 7 bases. The CDR3 loop spans 14 amino acids. The germline V gene has CDR1 DFQATT and CDR2 SNEGSKA (reference sequence). The J segment lost 5 bases and the V segment lost 5 bases, leaving 11 bases of the junction unmatched. The CDR3 loop reads CSAVRRQGLETQYF. Here the CDR3 DNA reads TGCAGTGCTGTACGCCGACAGGGCTTGGAGACCCAGTACTTC.

With regard to this clonotype: Mismatch with germline at one junction end may stem from a read error. The CDR3 region has the DNA TGTGCCATCAGTGAGCACTCCGGGACAGGACAAGAGACCCAGCACTTC. It is translated as CAISEHSGTGQETQHF. The V call is TRBV6-5, the J call TRBJ2-5; 8 bases match TRBD1. The CDR3 loop spans 16 amino acids. CDR1 and CDR2 (germline): MNHEY, SVGAGI.

The V gene is TRBV2, the J gene TRBJ2-3; 9 bases match TRBD1. CDR1 is SNHLY, CDR2 FYNNEI, per germline. Germline trimming cut 6 bases from V and 5 bases from J; bases unmatched to any gene: 3. The CDR3 totals 13 residues. CDR3 loop: CASRTGGIDTQYF. The CDR3, as DNA: TGTGCCAGCAGGACAGGGGGTATAGATACGCAGTATTTT.

The chain joins TRBV5-1 to TRBJ1-1; D is unresolved. Germline CDR1 is SGHRS and CDR2 is YFSETQ. With 0 bases removed from V and 5 bases from J, the gap between germline ends came to 8 bases. This CDR3 is 13 amino acids long. CDR3 protein: CASSLGLLTEAFF. The CDR3 DNA is TGCGCCAGCAGCTTGGGGTTGCTGACTGAAGCTTTCTTT. Full variable domain (rest looked up from reference TRBV5-1 and TRBJ1-1): KAGVTQTPRYLIKTRGQQVTLSCSPISGHRSVSWYQQTPGQGLQFLFEYFSETQRNKGNFPGRFSGRQFSNSRSEMNVSTLELGDSALYLCASSLGLLTEAFFGQGTRLTVV.

The rearrangement joins TRBV20-1 to TRBJ1-6; D uncertain. The length of the CDR3 is 13 residues. The V and J ends lost 5 bases and 9 bases respectively, with 14 bases between them. Per germline, CDR1 DFQATT and CDR2 SNEGSKA (reference sequence). CDR3 protein: CSAAPGWGSPLHF. The DNA of the CDR3 is TGCAGTGCTGCACCCGGGTGGGGTTCACCCCTCCACTTT.

The V call is TRBV4-1, the J call TRBJ1-1; D remains unclear. The CDR3 extends over 13 amino acids. Germline-derived CDR1 and CDR2 are MGHRA and YSYEKL. V was pared by 5 bases and J by 7 bases, with 14 bases between. The CDR3 sequence is CASSDREVGEAFF. The DNA of the CDR3 is TGCGCCAGCAGCGACCGGGAAGTCGGTGAAGCTTTCTTT.

This clonotype has at least ten counts. The chain combines TRBV7-9 with TRBJ2-7; 9 positions agree with TRBD1. Germline V gives CDR1 SEHNR, CDR2 FQNEAQ (reference sequence). J lost 5 bases, V lost 3 bases, and 14 bases had no gene match. This CDR3 region has 17 residues. The CDR3 is CASSLFGLVQGADEQYF. In DNA, the CDR3 is TGTGCCAGCAGCTTGTTTGGGTTGGTACAGGGGGCTGACGAGCAGTACTTC.

This clonotype was observed at least ten times. This chain connects TRBV6-6 to TRBJ1-1; D might be TRBD1 (5 bases). The CDR3 is 16 amino acids. V lost 2 bases and J 4 bases, leaving 17 bases between the germline ends. Germline assignment: CDR1 MNHNY and CDR2 SVGAGI (reference sequence). CDR3 in DNA: TGTGCCAGCAGTTACGCGTCGGCGGCGGGGGGCACTGAAGCTTTCTTT. The encoded protein is CASSYASAAGGTEAFF.

J is TRBJ2-7 and V is TRBV7-9; 8 nucleotides match TRBD1. V was clipped by 7 bases and J by 5 bases; unmatched bases: 16. The CDR3 extends over 16 amino acids. Germline lookup yields CDR1 SEHNR and CDR2 FQNEAQ (reference sequence). CDR3 bases: TGTGCCAGCACCCAAGAATGGCAGGGGGCTGTCGACGAGCAGTACTTC. Protein product: CASTQEWQGAVDEQYF.

This clonotype has at least ten counts. The rearrangement links TRBV4-1 to TRBJ2-1, with TRBD2 identical over 11 bases. The germline CDR1 and CDR2 sequences are MGHRA and YSYEKL. Trimming took 4 bases from V and 8 from J; bases not matched to a gene: 7. This CDR3 has 15 amino acids. CDR3 bases: TGCGCCAGCAGCCTAGCGGGAGGGGCGGGGGATGAGCAGTTCTTC. Its translation: CASSLAGGAGDEQFF.